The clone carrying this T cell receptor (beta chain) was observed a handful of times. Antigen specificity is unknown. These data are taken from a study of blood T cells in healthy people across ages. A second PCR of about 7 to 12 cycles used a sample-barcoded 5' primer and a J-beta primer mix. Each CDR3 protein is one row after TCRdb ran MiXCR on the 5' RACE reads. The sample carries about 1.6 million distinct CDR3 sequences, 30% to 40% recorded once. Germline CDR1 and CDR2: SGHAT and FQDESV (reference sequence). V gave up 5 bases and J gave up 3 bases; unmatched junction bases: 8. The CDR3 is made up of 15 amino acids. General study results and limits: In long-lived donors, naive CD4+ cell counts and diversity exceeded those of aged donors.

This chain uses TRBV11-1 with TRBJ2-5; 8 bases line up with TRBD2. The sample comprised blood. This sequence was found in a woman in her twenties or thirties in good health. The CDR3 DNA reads TGTGCCAGCAGCCTTTCGGGGGGGCGCGAAGAGACCCAGTACTTC. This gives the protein CASSLSGGREETQYF.